This section outlines one TCR beta chain sequence together with its context. Antigen unknown. The V gene's germline CDR1 is SGHRS and CDR2 YFSETQ. Trimming removed 0 bases from V and 1 base from J, with 8 bases in between. CDR3 size: 14 residues. The sample belongs to a study of T cells after yellow fever vaccination. Study-wide background: Preparation of fractions with low cell numbers was performed using SMART-Seq v4 Ultra Low Input.

Regarding the study as a whole: Only a minor proportion of clonotypes was detected across both CD4 and CD8 compartments. It was the secondary response that reached its peak faster, day 5 versus 15, but it was weaker.

For TCR, cDNA came from 5'RACE template switching, which added a universal primer site and UMIs. Each CDR3 protein gets one entry after TCRdb re-called the 5' RACE reads with MiXCR. The table lists some 350,000 distinct CDR3 sequences, almost 4% of them singletons. This chain joins TRBV5-1 and TRBJ2-7, with D perhaps TRBD1 (5 bases). Sequencing was performed on PBMCs, taken 5 days after the yellow fever booster vaccination. This receptor was identified in a man aged 18 to 30 who received the YFV17D yellow fever vaccine. CDR3 protein: CASSLEGQSYEQYF. DNA for the CDR3: TGCGCCAGCAGCTTGGAGGGGCAGTCCTACGAGCAGTACTTC.